This T cell receptor (beta chain) was obtained from a study of long-term antiretroviral therapy in people with HIV. On this clone: No antigen is known for it.

General observations from the study: Even long-term ART left TRB diversity below transplant donor controls, despite gains. Comparison with controls showed narrower CDR3 length ranges in HIV repertoires.

Per individual, the PBMC samples numbered at least one pre-ART and at least two post-ART. The assay, immunoSEQ v3.0, was run at survey level. This table comes from immunoSEQ multiplex PCR, and its TCRdb copy is limited to in-frame clones, with some not included. The sample contains nearly 30,000 clones, approximately 90% of which appear only once. The germline V gene encodes CDR1 MRHNA and CDR2 SNTAGT. The CDR3 totals 13 residues. V was trimmed by 2 bases and J by 7 bases, leaving 11 bases between them. Source: unsorted PBMCs, taken 3.2 years before starting antiretroviral therapy. This receptor was taken from a man aged 50-60 years with HIV. This chain connects TRBV6-4 to TRBJ1-1, with no clear D. The CDR3 coding sequence is TGTGCCAGCAGTGACCAGCCGGGATATGAAGCTTTCTTT. This translates into CASSDQPGYEAFF.